This is a list of T cell receptor beta chains from one sample in a study of blood T cells in healthy people across ages. Via MiXCR, TCRdb re-called the 5' RACE reads, giving one row per CDR3 protein. The table shows about 570,000 distinct CDR3 sequences, with approximately 27% occurring only once. Sequencing input: blood. The receptors stem from a woman aged 70-85 years in good health. The CDR3 runs from the conserved cysteine through the conserved F or W. D genes are given only for firm matches. A row's size may be missing; if present it is once, few, many or a size class.

j_call: TRBJ1-2
d_call: -
v_call: TRBV20-1
clone_size: -
cdr3_nt: TGCAGTGTTAGAGGGCAGGGTGTCTATGGCTACACCTTC
cdr3_aa: CSVRGQGVYGYTF

j_call: TRBJ2-5
d_call: TRBD1
v_call: TRBV6-2/TRBV6-3
clone_size: few
cdr3_nt: TGTGCCAGCAGCCGTCCCGGGACAGGGACCCAACGGCTACAAGAGACCCAGTACTTC
cdr3_aa: CASSRPGTGTQRLQETQYF

j_call: TRBJ2-5
d_call: TRBD2
v_call: TRBV7-2
clone_size: -
cdr3_nt: TGTGCCAGCAGCTTAGCGGGACTAGCGGGGGGAAGGCAAGAGACCCAGTACTTC
cdr3_aa: CASSLAGLAGGRQETQYF

j_call: TRBJ1-4
d_call: -
v_call: TRBV28
clone_size: few
cdr3_nt: TGTGCCACCACGGGGGCACTTCATGAAAAACTGTTTTTT
cdr3_aa: CATTGALHEKLFF

j_call: TRBJ1-2
d_call: TRBD1
v_call: TRBV27
clone_size: -
cdr3_nt: TGTGCCAGCAGTTTGAGGGGGGGGGGACAGGGGTTTGGCTACACCTTC
cdr3_aa: CASSLRGGGQGFGYTF

j_call: TRBJ2-7
d_call: -
v_call: TRBV4-1
clone_size: -
cdr3_nt: TGCGCCAGCAGCCAAGTCCCCGGGAGCGAGCAGTACTTC
cdr3_aa: CASSQVPGSEQYF

j_call: TRBJ2-7
d_call: -
v_call: TRBV14
clone_size: few
cdr3_nt: TGTGCCAGCAGCCAAGATAAGGGCTGGGGGTCAGACTACGAGCAGTACTTC
cdr3_aa: CASSQDKGWGSDYEQYF

j_call: TRBJ1-1
d_call: -
v_call: TRBV18
clone_size: -
cdr3_nt: TGTGCCAGCTCACCACCTAGTCGGGGGAACACTGAAGCTTTCTTT
cdr3_aa: CASSPPSRGNTEAFF

j_call: TRBJ1-1
d_call: -
v_call: TRBV10-3
clone_size: few
cdr3_nt: TGTGCCATCAGCGAGGACGGTCTTGGCGAAGCTTTCTTT
cdr3_aa: CAISEDGLGEAFF

j_call: TRBJ2-1
d_call: -
v_call: TRBV7-9
clone_size: -
cdr3_nt: TGTGCCAGCAGCTTAGCGCTGGCTATCAATGAGCAGTCCTTC
cdr3_aa: CASSLALAINEQSF

j_call: TRBJ1-2
d_call: -
v_call: TRBV5-5
clone_size: -
cdr3_nt: TGTGCCAGCAGCTTAACCGGTTTCGGCTATGGCTACACCTTC
cdr3_aa: CASSLTGFGYGYTF

j_call: TRBJ1-5
d_call: -
v_call: TRBV7-9
clone_size: -
cdr3_nt: TGTGCCAGCAGCTCTGACGGGGATCAGCCCCAGCATTTT
cdr3_aa: CASSSDGDQPQHF

j_call: TRBJ1-1
d_call: -
v_call: TRBV6-6
clone_size: -
cdr3_nt: TGTGCCAGCAGTTCCATCCCTCGGGCTGAAGCTTTCTTT
cdr3_aa: CASSSIPRAEAFF

j_call: TRBJ2-5
d_call: TRBD2
v_call: TRBV20-1
clone_size: few
cdr3_nt: TGCAGTGCTAGAGATCTCGGGACTACCAAAGAGACCCAGTACTTC
cdr3_aa: CSARDLGTTKETQYF

j_call: TRBJ2-7
d_call: TRBD1
v_call: TRBV6-2/TRBV6-3
clone_size: few
cdr3_nt: TGTGCCAGCAGTTACTCGAGGTCCCGACAGGGGGTAAGGTACGAGCAGTACTTC
cdr3_aa: CASSYSRSRQGVRYEQYF